Below are 19 T cell receptor beta chains sequenced from a single sample in a study of human T cells and chemical hapten exposure. Time point: patch test 3, about 24 weeks after DPC sensitization. The treatment here: therapeutic diphenylcyclopropenone sensitization with weekly scalp DPC. TCRdb re-analysed the RACE reads in MiXCR, keeping a single row per CDR3 protein. This table holds 90,000 to 110,000 distinct CDR3 sequences, roughly a third found once. This material consisted of whole blood, taken in connection with sensitization to the hapten diphenylcyclopropenone (DPC). These TCRs come from a man aged 40-49 years with alopecia areata. Some clones in this sample may be carry-over from other donors' samples.

This clonotype has just a few counts. The CDR3 does not close with the conserved phenylalanine or tryptophan, likely indicating a read error. The DNA is omitted, as the CDR3 cannot be located on it reliably, and the CDR3 follows TCRdb's listing. The chain links TRBV12-5 to TRBJ2-7. The length of the CDR3 is 9 amino acids, counting both ends. CDR1 and CDR2 from the germline V gene are LGHNT and FRNRAP. CDR3 residues: CASGSEEHG.

This clonotype was seen a few times. The chain combines TRBV20-1 with TRBJ2-3; tentatively, D is TRBD2 (5 bases). The germline V and J ends were trimmed by 4 bases and 6 bases, with 14 bases remaining between them. The CDR3 is 13 amino acids. The germline V gene has CDR1 DFQATT and CDR2 SNEGSKA (reference sequence). CDR3 amino acids: CSAIDAWEDTQYF. The CDR3 DNA reads TGCAGTGCTATCGATGCCTGGGAGGATACGCAGTATTTT.

The table lists this clonotype with a count of one. This CDR3 is CASSLLAGGYNEQFF. In DNA, the CDR3 is TGTGCCAGCAGCCTACTAGCGGGAGGGTACAATGAGCAGTTCTTC. This chain uses TRBV9 with TRBJ2-1, with 13 positions matching TRBD2. The CDR3 sequence is 15 residues long. CDR1 is SGDLS, CDR2 YYNGEE, per germline. V lost 4 bases, J lost 4 bases, and 2 bases stayed unmatched.

J is TRBJ1-1 and V is TRBV6-5; D might be TRBD1 (6 bases). This CDR3 region has 14 residues. V was trimmed by 7 bases and J by 5 bases, leaving 17 bases between them. CDR1 MNHEY and CDR2 SVGAGI come from the germline V gene. CDR3 in DNA: TGTGCCAGCATCAAACAGGGAGGGGGTACTGAAGCTTTCTTT. This encodes CASIKQGGGTEAFF.

This chain uses TRBV21-1 with TRBJ1-1; TRBD1 reflects the table's D call only, with no check against the DNA. TRBV21-1 is deemed a pseudogene. The length of the CDR3 is 16 residues. The CDR3 reads CASSSPPTRRDTEAFF. As DNA, the CDR3 is TGTGCCAGCAGCTCGCCCCCCACAAGGAGGGACACTGAAGCTTTCTTT.

This chain uses TRBV12-3 or TRBV12-4 with TRBJ1-2; a weak D match, TRBD1 (6 bases). Trimming took 5 bases from V and 4 from J, leaving 11 bases between them. This CDR3 comprises 13 residues. The CDR3 DNA reads as TGTGCCAGCAGTGTCAGGGGCGGCTATGGCTACACCTTC. This gives the protein CASSVRGGYGYTF.

This clonotype was observed a few times. The rearrangement joins TRBV28 to TRBJ2-5, with TRBD1 matching 8 bases. Germline V gives CDR1 MDHEN, CDR2 SYDVKM. Trimming removed 3 bases from V and 5 bases from J; junction bases left unmatched: 14. The CDR3 totals 17 residues. The CDR3 sequence: CASSFEGPRGRGETQYF. CDR3 bases: TGTGCCAGCAGTTTTGAGGGACCCAGGGGGCGCGGGGAGACCCAGTACTTC.

This clonotype has just a few counts. V gene TRBV6-9 combines with J gene TRBJ2-7; D is perhaps TRBD2 (5 bases). V was pared by 5 bases and J by 0 bases, with 17 bases between. Germline V gene data show CDR1 as MNHGY and CDR2 as SVAAGI. CDR3 length: 16 amino acids. CDR3 sequence: CASSPAHPRGSYEQYV. The CDR3 nucleotides are TGTGCCAGCAGTCCTGCACATCCTCGGGGCTCCTACGAGCAGTACGTC.

This clonotype was observed once. The chain uses TRBV29-1 and TRBJ2-1; possible D gene TRBD2, 5 bases. Germline V gene data show CDR1 as SQVTM and CDR2 as ANQGSEA. Trimming took 6 bases from V and 3 from J, leaving 15 bases between them. The CDR3 is made up of 14 amino acids. The CDR3 is CSVSTRGSYNEQFF. CDR3 in DNA: TGCAGCGTATCGACTCGAGGGAGCTACAATGAGCAGTTCTTC.

J is TRBJ1-5 and V is TRBV28; no clear D. V was trimmed by 1 base and J by 0 bases, leaving 10 bases between them. Per the germline V gene, CDR1 is MDHEN and CDR2 is SYDVKM. This CDR3 has 16 amino acids. CDR3 bases: TGTGCCAGCAGTTTATTTGGATCCGATAGCAATCAGCCCCAGCATTTT. Translating gives CASSLFGSDSNQPQHF.

This clonotype was seen a few times. V usage is TRBV20-1 and J usage is TRBJ2-3; D remains unclear. Trimming took off 5 bases at V and 1 base at J, with 19 bases between the two ends. The CDR3 is made up of 16 amino acids. Germline-derived CDR1 and CDR2 are DFQATT and SNEGSKA (reference sequence). The CDR3 is CSALPHRWTRTDTQYF. CDR3 DNA sequence: TGCAGTGCTCTACCCCACCGGTGGACGCGCACAGATACGCAGTATTTT.

CDR3 region: CSVFLSTVWRGGGEQYF. CDR3 coding DNA: TGCAGCGTCTTTCTATCGACAGTCTGGCGGGGTGGCGGCGAGCAGTACTTC. The rearrangement links TRBV29-1 to TRBJ2-7, with D perhaps matching TRBD2 (6 bases). Trimming left V 6 bases short and J 6 bases short, with 30 bases between. Germline-derived CDR1 and CDR2 are SQVTM and ANQGSEA. The CDR3 has 17 residues.

The gene calls are TRBV7-9 and TRBJ2-2; D unresolved. The germline V gene has CDR1 SEHNR and CDR2 FQNEAQ (reference sequence). Trimming removed 1 base at V and 5 bases at J, with 11 bases between. This CDR3 region has 15 residues. CDR3 sequence reads: CASSLGDGGTGELFF. In DNA form, the CDR3 reads TGTGCCAGCAGCTTAGGAGATGGCGGAACCGGGGAGCTGTTTTTT. Based on the CDR3 plus reference TRBV7-9 and TRBJ2-2, the full variable domain is DTGVSQNPRHKITKRGQNVTFRCDPISEHNRLYWYRQTLGQGPEFLTYFQNEAQLEKSRLLSDRFSAERPKGSFSTLEIQRTEQGDSAMYLCASSLGDGGTGELFFGEGSRLTVL.

The sample holds one count of this clonotype. The V gene is TRBV14, the J gene TRBJ1-2; tentatively, D is TRBD1 (5 bases). Germline V gives CDR1 SGHDN, CDR2 FVKESK. There are 13 residues in the CDR3. V was pared by 0 bases and J by 6 bases, with 8 bases between. CDR3 DNA: TGTGCCAGCAGCCAAGATCGCAGGGATGGCTACACCTTC. Translating it yields CASSQDRRDGYTF.

The chain couples TRBV27 to TRBJ1-1; possible D gene TRBD1, 5 bases. The germline V gene has CDR1 MNHEY and CDR2 SMNVEV (reference sequence). CDR3 length: 14 amino acids. Trimming took 1 base from V and 3 from J, leaving 9 bases between them. The CDR3 DNA reads as TGTGCCAGCAGTTTATGGGGAGGGGACACTGAAGCTTTCTTT. Amino acids: CASSLWGGDTEAFF.

V and J are TRBV6-5 and TRBJ2-1; D might be TRBD1 (6 bases). There are 11 residues in the CDR3. Germline lookup yields CDR1 MNHEY and CDR2 SVGAGI. V lost 11 bases, J lost 6 bases, and 11 bases lay in between. The CDR3 DNA reads as TGTGCCGCTGGGGGCGGCAATGAGCAGTTCTTC. Translated, it gives CAAGGGNEQFF.

V gene TRBV25-1 combines with J gene TRBJ2-2; no clear D. Germline V gene lookup returns CDR1 MGHDK and CDR2 SYGVNS. The V gene lost 2 bases and the J gene lost 0 bases, with 7 bases spanning the gap. The CDR3 length is 15 residues. The DNA of the CDR3 is TGTGCCAGCAGTGAAGACCAAACGAACACCGGGGAGCTGTTTTTT. It is translated as CASSEDQTNTGELFF.

This clonotype has a handful of counts. The chain recombines TRBV7-2 with TRBJ2-6; the match to TRBD2 covers 7 bases. Germline V gene data show CDR1 as SGHTA and CDR2 as FQGNSA. The CDR3 is 19 amino acids. Trimming took 5 bases from V and 5 from J; bases not matched to a gene: 18. The CDR3 DNA reads as TGTGCCAGCAGCAAAGGCTCGGGTCTCCCGGGGGGTCGGGCCAACGTCCTGACTTTC. It is translated as CASSKGSGLPGGRANVLTF.

The table lists this clonotype with a few counts. This sequence joins TRBV20-1 and TRBJ1-2; 9 nucleotides match TRBD1. From germline, CDR1 is DFQATT and CDR2 SNEGSKA (reference sequence). After removal of 1 base from V and 5 bases from J, the junction contained 8 bases not matched to a gene. The CDR3 is made up of 15 amino acids. DNA of the CDR3: TGCAGTGCTAGAGCTTCCACGGGACAGGGATATGGCTACACCTTC. This sequence encodes CSARASTGQGYGYTF.